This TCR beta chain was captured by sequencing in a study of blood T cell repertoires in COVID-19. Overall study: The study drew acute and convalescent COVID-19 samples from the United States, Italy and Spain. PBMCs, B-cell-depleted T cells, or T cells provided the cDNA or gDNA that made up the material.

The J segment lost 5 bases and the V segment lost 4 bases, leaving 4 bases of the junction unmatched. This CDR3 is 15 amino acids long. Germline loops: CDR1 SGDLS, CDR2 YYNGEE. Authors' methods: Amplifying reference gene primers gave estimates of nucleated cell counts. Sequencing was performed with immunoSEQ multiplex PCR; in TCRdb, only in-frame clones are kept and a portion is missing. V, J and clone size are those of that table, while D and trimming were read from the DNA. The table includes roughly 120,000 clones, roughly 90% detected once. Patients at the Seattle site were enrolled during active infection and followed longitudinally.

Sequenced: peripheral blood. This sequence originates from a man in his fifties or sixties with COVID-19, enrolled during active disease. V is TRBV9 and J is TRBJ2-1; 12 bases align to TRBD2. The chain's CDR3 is CASSLRLAGDNEQFF. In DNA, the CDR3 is TGTGCCAGCAGCCTGAGACTAGCGGGAGACAATGAGCAGTTCTTC.